This T cell receptor beta chain was documented in a study of T cell responses to AZD1222 COVID-19 vaccine. Whole-study findings and limits: Sampling that yielded the repertoires occurred only after the peak T cell response. At 160-218 and 743-854, vaccine-associated CD4 TCRs were dominant, and they spanned spike. Spike-specific TCR breadth rose after two AZD1222 doses, and depth rose as well. It should be noted that donors were predominantly white British and more often female, and clonal diversity was possibly underestimated.

This CDR3 is built from 17 residues. Looked up from germline, CDR1 is KGHSH and CDR2 is LQKENI. Losses at the gene ends were 3 bases for V and 3 bases for J; bases not matched to a gene: 11. As concerns this clone: Its target is not known.

The assay was immunoSEQ multiplex PCR, and TCRdb's table has in-frame clones only and misses some. Among about 120,000 clones listed, around 90% were seen once. The TCR sequence derives from an adult who received the AZD1222 COVID-19 vaccine. The chain is built from TRBV18 and TRBJ1-1; TRBD1 matches at 9 bases. This specimen consisted of peripheral blood, obtained 28 days after the second AZD1222 dose. CDR3: CASSPTGGNGMDTEAFF. CDR3 bases: TGTGCCAGCTCACCGACAGGGGGAAATGGTATGGACACTGAAGCTTTCTTT.